This paragraph reports one T cell receptor (beta chain). The CDR3 extends over 15 amino acids. CDR1 and CDR2 (germline): SGHRS, YFSETQ. The V and J ends lost 1 base and 3 bases, in that order; junction bases with no gene match: 3. The sample comes from a study of blood T cell repertoires in COVID-19. As for the study in general: Sample material is recorded as cDNA or gDNA derived from T cells, B-cell-depleted T cells, or PBMCs.

Clones were read by immunoSEQ multiplex PCR, and TCRdb kept only the in-frame ones, dropping some. The table has 130,000 or so clones, almost 70% seen once; the top ten hold approximately 1.9%. V is TRBV5-1 and J is TRBJ2-2, with 7 bases that match TRBD1. The sequenced sample was peripheral blood. This clonotype was obtained from a woman in her 70s with acute or convalescent COVID-19. As DNA, the CDR3 is TGCGCCAGCAGCTTGACAGGGGTATACACCGGGGAGCTGTTTTTT. Translating gives CASSLTGVYTGELFF.